The entry below gives a single T cell receptor beta chain sequence along with its context. This clonotype was recorded many times. The antigen it binds to is not known. Base-call qualities are not available, and no considerably larger clone is one nucleotide away. The treatment or condition label on this specimen signifies: allogeneic hematopoietic cell transplantation with graft depleted of TCRalphabeta T cells and CD19 B cells. The children who served as transplant recipients had been given grafts of TCRalphabeta/CD19-depleted allogeneic hematopoietic cells. The CDR3 measures 14 amino acids from cysteine to phenylalanine. Of the read, only the CDR3 DNA is kept; its 42 bases are in frame from base 1. V loses 2 bases, J loses 2 bases, and the germline ends lie 9 bases apart. Per the germline V gene, SGHRS is the CDR1 and YFSETQ is the CDR2. Library preparation used PCR. Instrument on record: Illumina HiSeq 2500. To normalize quantification of the TCRbeta repertoire, the TCR libraries were built with molecular barcoding that relied on unique molecular identifiers. TCRdb took the public reads, trimmed them with fastp at Q25, ran MiXCR for clone calling and kept in-frame beta chains. Duplicate CDR3 protein sequences are folded into a single record with the most common DNA and genes. The sample has 900,000 or so distinct CDR3 sequences on record, roughly 15% of them singletons. The ten top clones hold roughly 5% of the sample.

The sample belongs to a study of T-cell reconstitution after alpha-beta-depleted transplantation in children (dated by TCRdb to 2015 to 2016). About the study as a whole: Using TCR repertoire profiling, the study quantitatively followed how T-cell immune reconstitution unfolded in children after TCRalphabeta/CD19-depleted allogeneic hematopoietic cell transplantation. Broad study findings and their caveats: Hyperexpanded clone frequencies declined over subsequent months; after one year, T-cell counts and TCRbeta diversity were mostly attributed to newly produced T cells. In some patients, the high TCRbeta diversity seen at day 60 was put down to recipient T cells and intrathymic progenitors that had survived conditioning. The apparently early alphabetaT-cell count recovery about two months after transplant was reportedly dependent on only several hundred rapidly expanded clones derived from non-depleted graft cells.

This chain is built from TRBV5-1 and TRBJ2-3, with the D gene not confidently named. The specimen comprised PBMCs, mostly from graft donor cells, sampled 360 days after TCRalphabeta/CD19-depleted stem cell transplant. This receptor was taken from a male patient younger than 18 who had a stem cell transplant for acute lymphoblastic leukemia, so the T cells may come from the graft donor. Here is the DNA: TGCGCCAGCAGCTTCCGCCAGGACACAGATACGCAGTATTTT. This gives the protein CASSFRQDTDTQYF.